Here is one TCR beta chain with its context. Time point meaning: pretreatment peripheral blood. This specimen comes from a study of PD-L1 blockade in urothelial cancer. There are 14 residues in the CDR3. Trimming stripped 5 bases from V and 0 bases from J, with 8 bases between. Looked up from germline, CDR1 is SNHLY and CDR2 is FYNNEI. Assay: immunoSEQ multiplex PCR; the TCRdb copy retains only in-frame clones and omits some. Of 43,000 or so clones in the sample, approximately 80% were seen once. This TCR came from a man aged 55 to 69 with urothelial cancer. This chain connects TRBV2 to TRBJ1-5; D is ambiguous. The sample consisted of PBMCs, taken around atezolizumab (anti-PD-L1) treatment. This CDR3 reads CASSRQDSNQPQHF. The CDR3 DNA follows: TGTGCCAGCAGTCGGCAGGATAGCAATCAGCCCCAGCATTTT.